Listed here is a single T cell receptor (beta chain). Its specific antigen is unknown. Base qualities are not provided; no much larger clone lies one nucleotide away. The record originates from a study of shared clonotypes between healthy human individuals (dated by TCRdb to the early 2020s). Turning to the overall study: A couple of women and three men aged 18 to 49 years were included in the cohort. For each donor, CD4 naive and CD4 memory were each given three plates, CD8 naive was given two plates, and CD8 memory was given one plate. To increase sequencing depth and limit assay-specific biases, different laboratories used diverse techniques to prepare libraries and sequence TCR repertoires. Between about 0.85 and 9.5 billion PBMCs per donor were obtained by leukapheresis. To estimate repertoire size and how much clonotypes are shared between individuals, the study performed deep sequencing of blood TCR repertoires from a handful of healthy adults.

V is trimmed back by 4 bases and J by 4 bases, and the junction contains 9 bases that no gene match accounts for. CDR1 and CDR2, per the germline V gene, are MNHEY and SVGAGI. Spanning cysteine to phenylalanine, the CDR3 consists of 15 amino acids. Only the CDR3 portion is preserved as DNA: 45 bases, with reading frame beginning at the first base. Using the deep immunoSEQ assay, multiplex PCR amplified TCR CDR3 regions from genomic DNA. Extracted genomic DNA from each cell subset was spread evenly across all wells of several immunoSEQ 96-well plates, with each plate serving as a replicate. For sorted subsets, about 0.2 ug genomic DNA, equal to tens of thousands of T cell genomes, was loaded into each replicate PCR. The purified libraries were quantified using a Qubit 3.0 fluorometer, sized with a Bioanalyzer 2100, and then quantified again using the KAPA Library Quantification kit. Every immunoSEQ 96-well plate was sequenced on a separate single-read 150-cycle Illumina NextSeq 550 flow cell. The authors' pipeline ran thus. The immunoSEQ output contained only junctional sequences without quality scores, so filtering could not match that applied to full-length reads. To assign V/J genes and CDR3, sequences were annotated using PyIR, a Python wrapper for IgBLAST v1.9, with IMGT germline references. Reads with weak V/J assignments (E-value above 1e-6), missing CDR3, stop codons, out-of-frame junctions, or ambiguous translated residues were removed. V3J clonotypes were defined as sequences sharing the same inferred V gene, J gene, and CDR3 amino acid sequence. The percentage overlap between two repertoires was calculated by dividing the number of shared unique clonotypes by the size of the smaller repertoire. Three approaches were used to assess repertoire richness: RTK rarefaction, the Chao1 estimator, and Recon v2.1 estimates of unobserved clonotypes. OLGA was used to compute generation probabilities for all TCRbeta clonotypes that the gDNA method yielded from a few donors. The source is immuneACCESS, and TCRdb retained only in-frame sequences with V and J called. Part of the clones is not carried over; for the studies checked, unresolved V genes explain less than half of this, and the remainder is unexplained. D and trimming were read from the DNA, whereas the V and J calls and clone size are those reported in that table. This sample lists 2,500,000 or so clones; more than 80% were detected once. The ten largest clones capture roughly 0.15% of the sample.

Donors were healthy HIV-negative adults with no recently reported acute infections or vaccinations. Only Caucasian adults living in Nashville, Tennessee, USA were represented among the donors. Magnetic negative selection was used to enrich CD4+ T cells, after which naive cells were positively selected on CD45RA and the negative fraction became the memory subset. After blood collection by leukapheresis, PBMCs were isolated using Ficoll-Histopaque density gradient centrifugation and then cryopreserved in the vapor phase of liquid nitrogen. Analytical flow cytometry was used to check the purity and quantity of each magnetically sorted T cell population. Genomic DNA was isolated from every sorted fraction and measured by UV absorbance on a Nanodrop 2000c. General findings and caveats noted by the study authors: Across a handful of donors, about 5% of naive CD4, roughly 3.3% of naive CD8, about 2.3% of memory CD4, and 0.3% to 0.45% of memory CD8 clonotypes were shared. Because the study included only a small number of donors, the genetic and exposure-history diversity represented was limited. Clonotypes shared by all four sorted-subset donors showed higher generation probabilities than non-shared clonotypes. Naive subsets generally had larger estimated clonotype richness than memory subsets did. Only blood was sampled, and tissue TCR repertoires likely differ from those in blood. Even with the large sequencing depth, rarefaction of the sorted-subset datasets indicated that sequencing was incomplete. Pairwise subsampling indicated that sequencing depth was expected to affect the degree of clonotype sharing among donors.

The clonotype was recovered from a man aged 18 to 29 in good health. The sequencing sample was made of naive CD4+ T cells sorted from blood. The sample's cell subset or site, from its label and the paper: CD45RA+ positively selected. The chain was built from TRBV6-5 and TRBJ1-2; 7 nucleotides in the junction match TRBD1. The nucleotide sequence is TGTGCCAGCAGTTTAGGGGGATACAGGGGCTATGGCTACACCTTC. Its protein reads: CASSLGGYRGYGYTF.